This is a list of T cell receptor beta chains from one sample in a study of T cell changes during pregnancy in multiple sclerosis. TCRdb's copy holds only in-frame clones and misses some; the assay was immunoSEQ multiplex PCR. The top ten clones hold roughly 3.6% of a sample with some 70,000 clones, roughly 89% of them seen once. The sequences come from peripheral blood, collected after pregnancy. These receptors were collected from a female donor in good health, enrolled as a control in a pregnancy study. The CDR3 runs from the conserved cysteine through the conserved F or W. Fields, in order: J gene, V gene, clone size, D gene, CDR3 DNA, CDR3 protein. The D gene is left open where the match is weak. Not every row has a clone size; where given, it reads once, few, many or a size class.

TRBJ1-1	TRBV28	.	TRBD1	TGTGCCAGCAGTTTCCCAGGGGGCAACACTGAAGCTTTCTTT	CASSFPGGNTEAFF
TRBJ2-1	TRBV19	.	.	TGTGCCAGTAGTCGAGCGGGCAGCTCCTACAATGAGCAGTTCTTC	CASSRAGSSYNEQFF
TRBJ2-5	TRBV5-1	.	TRBD2	TGCGCCAGCAGCTTGGGCGCTAGCGGGGGCGAAGAGACCCAGTACTTC	CASSLGASGGEETQYF
TRBJ2-1	TRBV28	.	TRBD2	TGTGCCAGCAGTTTATACCTGGGACTAGCGGGAGCTTATGAGCAGTTCTTC	CASSLYLGLAGAYEQFF
TRBJ2-3	TRBV19	.	TRBD2	TGTGCCACCAAAGGACTAGCGGGAAAAGATACGCAGTATTTT	CATKGLAGKDTQYF
TRBJ1-5	TRBV6-1	.	.	TGTGCCAGCAGTCACGAGGGTACTGGTCAGCCCCAGCATTTT	CASSHEGTGQPQHF
TRBJ2-3	TRBV2	.	.	TGTGCCAGCAGTCTCCAGAGGACTAGCACAGATACGCAGTATTTT	CASSLQRTSTDTQYF
TRBJ2-1	TRBV14	few	.	TGTGCCAGCAGCCAAGCTTCTAGTTACAATGAGCAGTTCTTC	CASSQASSYNEQFF
TRBJ2-7	TRBV29-1	.	TRBD2	TGCAGCGTTGTCCTCCTAGCGGGAGGCGAGCAGTACTTC	CSVVLLAGGEQYF
TRBJ1-5	TRBV28	.	.	TGTGCCAGCAGTTTTCCGGGTTATCAGCCCCAGCATTTT	CASSFPGYQPQHF
TRBJ2-1	TRBV7-2	.	TRBD2	TGTGCCAGCAGCTTGAGCCGGGGGGGCGAAGAGCAGTTCTTC	CASSLSRGGEEQFF
TRBJ1-1	TRBV28	.	.	TGTGCCAGCAGTTTAGTTTTCCCGACAGGGAACACTGAAGCTTTCTTT	CASSLVFPTGNTEAFF
TRBJ1-2	TRBV29-1	.	.	TGCAGCGTTCTGTGGACAGACGGCTACACCTTC	CSVLWTDGYTF
TRBJ1-1	TRBV2	.	TRBD1	TGTGCCAGCAGAGGAGACAGGGGATCCGACACTGAAGCTTTCTTT	CASRGDRGSDTEAFF
TRBJ2-2	TRBV18	.	TRBD1	TGTGCCAGCTCACCTCGACAGGGGGAGCCCGGGGAGCTGTTTTTT	CASSPRQGEPGELFF
TRBJ2-1	TRBV29-1	.	.	TGCAGCGTGCTCACAGGTGCCAATGAGCAGTTCTTC	CSVLTGANEQFF
TRBJ2-5	TRBV10-2	.	.	TGCGCCAGCAGTGAGCTTAGGACAGTAACTCAAGAGACCCAGTACTTC	CASSELRTVTQETQYF
TRBJ1-2	TRBV27	.	.	TGTGCCAGCAGTTTAGGGGCCAAAGGATATGGCTACACCTTC	CASSLGAKGYGYTF
TRBJ2-7	TRBV6-1	.	TRBD2	TGTGCCAGCAGTGATCCCCTAGCGGGGCGGTACGAGCAGTACTTC	CASSDPLAGRYEQYF
TRBJ2-3	TRBV19	.	TRBD2	TGTGCCAGTAGTACCTACGCGGGAGGTGGCACAGATACGCAGTATTTT	CASSTYAGGGTDTQYF
TRBJ2-2	TRBV6-5	.	TRBD2	TGTGCGGTGGGCGGGAGCGAAATCGGGGAGCTGTTTTTT	CAVGGSEIGELFF
TRBJ2-1	TRBV27	once	.	TGTGCCAGCAGTTTATTGACCCCTAGCGTATACAATGAGCAGTTCTTC	CASSLLTPSVYNEQFF